This is a list of T cell receptor beta chains from one sample in a study of OX40 agonist ivuxolimab in advanced cancers. Libraries were prepared by immunoSEQ multiplex PCR; TCRdb keeps only in-frame clonotypes and omits some of them. Here the sample spans approximately 47,000 clones, roughly 90% being singletons. Sequencing used CD4+ or CD8+ T cells sorted from blood, obtained in a trial of the OX40 agonist ivuxolimab. These receptors all come from an adult with an advanced solid tumor such as melanoma, head and neck, liver or kidney cancer. CDR3s include the opening cysteine and the closing phenylalanine or tryptophan. The D gene is left open where the match is weak. Clone size is not always given. Where it is, it says once, few, many or a class for expanded clones.

CDR3 protein	CDR3 DNA	D gene	clone size	V gene	J gene	CDR3 length
CASKSGGGTATNEKLFF	TGTGCCAGCAAATCGGGGGGAGGGACCGCAACTAATGAAAAACTGTTTTTT	.	.	TRBV7-9	TRBJ1-4	17
CAWSDSGEAFF	TGTGCCTGGAGTGACTCGGGTGAAGCTTTCTTT	.	.	TRBV30	TRBJ1-1	11
CASSGWDRAEETQYF	TGTGCCAGTAGTGGGTGGGACAGGGCGGAAGAGACCCAGTACTTC	TRBD1	.	TRBV19	TRBJ2-5	15
CASSSEEQNYEQYF	TGCGCCAGCAGCTCAGAAGAGCAGAACTACGAGCAGTACTTC	.	.	TRBV4-1	TRBJ2-7	14
CASSATGGHYEQYF	TGTGCCAGCAGCGCGACAGGGGGACACTACGAGCAGTACTTC	TRBD1	.	TRBV9	TRBJ2-7	14
CASSIGQGNTGELFF	TGTGCCAGCAGCATAGGACAGGGGAACACCGGGGAGCTGTTTTTT	TRBD1	.	TRBV2	TRBJ2-2	15
CASSSLDDYGYTF	TGTGCCAGCAGTTCTCTGGACGACTATGGCTACACCTTC	.	.	TRBV28	TRBJ1-2	13
CASSQWAEPTTNEKLFF	TGTGCCAGCAGCCAGTGGGCAGAACCGACAACTAATGAAAAACTGTTTTTT	.	.	TRBV11-2	TRBJ1-4	17
CASSQKGLPWEAFF	TGTGCCAGCAGCCAGAAAGGACTTCCTTGGGAAGCTTTCTTT	.	.	TRBV14	TRBJ1-1	14
CASSLGRTGVSYGYTF	TGTGCCAGCAGCTTAGGAAGAACAGGGGTGAGCTATGGCTACACCTTC	TRBD1	once	TRBV7-8	TRBJ1-2	16
CASSFLTHEQFF	TGTGCCAGCAGCTTCCTAACGCATGAGCAGTTCTTC	.	.	TRBV7-8	TRBJ2-1	12
CASSLGDTYNEQFF	TGCGCCAGCAGCTTGGGGGACACTTACAATGAGCAGTTCTTC	.	.	TRBV5-1	TRBJ2-1	14
CASSQSGTGDNEQFF	TGTGCCAGCAGCCAATCCGGGACAGGGGACAATGAGCAGTTCTTC	TRBD1	.	TRBV4-2	TRBJ2-1	15
CASSLGRSSGNTIYF	TGTGCCAGCAGCTTGGGCAGGAGCTCTGGAAACACCATATATTTT	.	.	TRBV11-2	TRBJ1-3	15
CASRSRLAALYYEQYF	TGTGCCAGCAGGTCCCGACTAGCGGCCCTTTATTACGAGCAGTACTTC	TRBD2	.	TRBV2	TRBJ2-7	16
CAWSPTGGITDTQYF	TGTGCCTGGAGTCCGACAGGGGGGATCACAGATACGCAGTATTTT	TRBD1	.	TRBV30	TRBJ2-3	15
CATGGGSSYEQYF	TGTGCCACTGGGGGGGGCTCCTCCTACGAGCAGTACTTC	.	.	TRBV19	TRBJ2-7	13
CASSWRGSVIDTQYF	TGTGCCAGCTCCTGGAGGGGGTCAGTGATTGATACGCAGTATTTT	.	.	TRBV27	TRBJ2-3	15
CASSLVASHTGELFF	TGTGCCAGCAGCTTAGTAGCGTCCCACACCGGGGAGCTGTTTTTT	.	.	TRBV7-2	TRBJ2-2	15
CAWSTYRGRGNTIYF	TGTGCCTGGAGTACCTACAGGGGCCGTGGAAACACCATATATTTT	TRBD1	.	TRBV30	TRBJ1-3	15
CASSPRTGDGETQYF	TGTGCTAGCAGCCCTAGGACAGGGGACGGGGAGACCCAGTACTTC	TRBD1	.	TRBV7-7	TRBJ2-5	15
CASSSLAGSTDTQYF	TGTGCCAGCAGCTCCTTAGCGGGGTCCACAGATACGCAGTATTTT	TRBD2	.	TRBV7-9	TRBJ2-3	15
CASSLWFSGANVLTF	TGTGCCAGTAGCCTGTGGTTCTCTGGGGCCAACGTCCTGACTTTC	.	.	TRBV19	TRBJ2-6	15
CASSLSGQGTYEQYF	TGTGCCAGCAGTCTATCGGGACAGGGGACGTACGAGCAGTACTTC	TRBD1	.	TRBV27	TRBJ2-7	15
CASSAAPGRFQDNEQFF	TGTGCCAGCTCCGCCGCGCCAGGGCGATTCCAAGACAATGAGCAGTTCTTC	.	.	TRBV18	TRBJ2-1	17
CASSQETGGHQPQHF	TGCGCCAGCAGCCAAGAGACAGGGGGCCATCAGCCCCAGCATTTT	TRBD1	.	TRBV4-1	TRBJ1-5	15
CASRSLPPGSIYEQYF	TGTGCCAGCAGATCCCTCCCCCCGGGTTCAATCTACGAGCAGTACTTC	.	.	TRBV2	TRBJ2-7	16
CASSLNDMNTEAFF	TGTGCCAGCAGCTTGAACGACATGAACACTGAAGCTTTCTTT	.	.	TRBV7-9	TRBJ1-1	14
CAWSVWTGETQYF	TGTGCCTGGAGTGTCTGGACCGGGGAGACCCAGTACTTC	.	.	TRBV30	TRBJ2-5	13
CAWSGVGYEQYF	TGTGCCTGGAGTGGAGTGGGGTACGAGCAGTACTTC	.	once	TRBV30	TRBJ2-7	12
CASSPLLAGGPLSYNEQFF	TGCGCCAGCAGCCCACTGCTAGCGGGGGGTCCTTTATCCTACAATGAGCAGTTCTTC	TRBD2	.	TRBV4-3	TRBJ2-1	19
CASSLGFDEQYF	TGTGCCAGCAGCTTAGGGTTTGACGAGCAGTACTTC	.	.	TRBV7-9	TRBJ2-7	12
CASSFGVFETQYF	TGTGCCAGCAGTTTTGGGGTCTTTGAGACCCAGTACTTC	.	.	TRBV28	TRBJ2-5	13
CASSLFPPGDAYNEQFF	TGTGCCAGCAGTTTATTTCCACCAGGGGACGCCTACAATGAGCAGTTCTTC	.	.	TRBV27	TRBJ2-1	17
CASSLSGYEQYF	TGCGCCAGCAGCTTGTCCGGCTACGAGCAGTACTTC	.	.	TRBV5-1	TRBJ2-7	12
CASSLSSVAGGPTDTQYF	TGTGCCAGCAGTTTATCGTCGGTAGCGGGGGGCCCTACAGATACGCAGTATTTT	TRBD2	.	TRBV27	TRBJ2-3	18
CASSLSPSGDNEQFF	TGTGCCAGCAGTTTATCGCCTAGCGGGGACAATGAGCAGTTCTTC	TRBD2	few	TRBV27	TRBJ2-1	15
CASSYGGLNGYTF	TGTGCCAGCAGTTACGGCGGTCTGAATGGCTACACCTTC	.	.	TRBV6-5	TRBJ1-2	13
CASSQSRVNEQFF	TGCGCCAGCAGCCAAAGCAGGGTAAATGAGCAGTTCTTC	.	.	TRBV4-1	TRBJ2-1	13
CASSQVRGEETQYF	TGCGCCAGCAGCCAAGTAAGGGGCGAAGAGACCCAGTACTTC	.	.	TRBV4-1	TRBJ2-5	14
CASSPPGNGGVVDTQYF	TGTGCCAGCAGCCCCCCGGGTAACGGGGGGGTTGTAGATACGCAGTATTTT	TRBD2	.	TRBV5-6	TRBJ2-3	17
CASSQTSGGVYEQYF	TGCGCCAGCAGCCAAACCAGCGGGGGAGTCTACGAGCAGTACTTC	TRBD2	.	TRBV4-1	TRBJ2-7	15